This TCR beta chain was sequenced for a study of shared clonotypes between healthy human individuals. Whole-study context: Used for every donor were three CD4 naive, three CD4 memory, two CD8 naive and one CD8 memory plate. Study-level points and caveats: Naive subsets tended to show greater estimated richness than memory subsets.

Profiled with immunoSEQ multiplex PCR; TCRdb holds only in-frame clones, not every one. This table has 2 million to 2.5 million clones, over 85% appearing once. This clone appeared once. As yet, its antigen is unknown. The clonotype was recovered from a man in his late teens or twenties in good health. Some clones in this sample may be carry-over from other donors' samples. Input material: naive CD4+ T cells from PBMCs. Documented subset: CD45RA+ positively selected.

The CDR3 sequence: CASSSAGQGASGYTF. CDR3 in DNA: TGTGCCAGCAGCTCCGCGGGACAGGGGGCGAGTGGCTACACCTTC. This rearrangement joins TRBV5-4 to TRBJ1-2; 12 bases are shared with TRBD1. J gave up 7 bases and V 3 bases, and 7 bases lay outside the gene matches. This CDR3 spans 15 amino acids. Germline CDR1 and CDR2: SGHNT and YYREEE (reference sequence).